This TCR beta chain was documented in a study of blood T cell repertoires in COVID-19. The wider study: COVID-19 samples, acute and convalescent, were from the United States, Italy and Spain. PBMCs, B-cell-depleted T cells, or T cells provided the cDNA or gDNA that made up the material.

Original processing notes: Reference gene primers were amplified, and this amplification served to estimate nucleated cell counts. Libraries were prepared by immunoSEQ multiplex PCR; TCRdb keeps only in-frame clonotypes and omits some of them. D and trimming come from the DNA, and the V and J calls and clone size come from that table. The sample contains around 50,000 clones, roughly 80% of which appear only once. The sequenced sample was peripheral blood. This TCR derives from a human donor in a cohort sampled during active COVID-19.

The CDR3 nucleotides are TGTGCCAGCAGATTCGGGGAACGCACAGATACGCAGTATTTT. It is translated as CASRFGERTDTQYF. The chain carries TRBV27 and TRBJ2-3, with D possibly matching TRBD2 (5 bases). Germline V lookup: CDR1 MNHEY, CDR2 SMNVEV (reference sequence). The length of the CDR3 is 14 residues. V was pared by 6 bases and J by 1 base, with 11 bases between.